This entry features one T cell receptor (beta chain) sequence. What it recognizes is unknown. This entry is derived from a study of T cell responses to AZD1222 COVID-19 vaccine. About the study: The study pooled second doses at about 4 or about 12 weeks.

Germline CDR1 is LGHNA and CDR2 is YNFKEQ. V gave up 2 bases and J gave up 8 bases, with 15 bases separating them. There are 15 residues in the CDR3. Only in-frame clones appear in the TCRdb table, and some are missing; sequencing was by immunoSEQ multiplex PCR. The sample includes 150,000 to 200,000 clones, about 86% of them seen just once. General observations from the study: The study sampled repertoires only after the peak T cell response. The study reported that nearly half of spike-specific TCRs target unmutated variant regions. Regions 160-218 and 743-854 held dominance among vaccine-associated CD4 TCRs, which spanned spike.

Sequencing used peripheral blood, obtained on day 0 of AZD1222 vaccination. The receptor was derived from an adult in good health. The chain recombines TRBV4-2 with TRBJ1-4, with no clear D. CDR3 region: CASSQRLDLEEKLFF. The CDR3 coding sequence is TGTGCCAGCAGCCAAAGACTAGACCTTGAGGAAAAACTGTTTTTT.